Listed below are T cell receptor beta chains from one sample, sequenced in a study of human T cells and chemical hapten exposure. Using its own MiXCR run on the RACE reads, TCRdb lists one record per CDR3 protein. The sample carries about 45,000 distinct CDR3 sequences, nearly 4.5% recorded once. Material for sequencing was whole blood. The receptors come from a human donor in good health. Some clones in this sample may be carry-over from other donors' samples. Each CDR3 is given with its conserved first and last residue. The order of the fields is J gene, clone size, V gene, D gene, CDR3 DNA, CDR3 protein. D genes are given only for firm matches. Size values are once, few and many counts, or a class for expanded clones, and some rows have none.

>TRBJ2-6|many|TRBV29-1|-
TGCAGCGTTTTCGGGACGGCTGGGGCCAACGTCCTGACTTTC
CSVFGTAGANVLTF
>TRBJ1-1|many|TRBV2|-
TGTGCCAGCTATTACCTGGGTTGGGCTGAAGCTTTCTTT
CASYYLGWAEAFF
>TRBJ2-2|few|TRBV29-1|TRBD2
TGCAGCATCCCGACTAGCGGAGGGAACACCGGGGAGCTGTTTTTT
CSIPTSGGNTGELFF
>TRBJ2-3|many|TRBV27|TRBD1
TGTGCCAGCAGTTTATCCCCCCCTGGGACAGCCTCTAGCACAGATACGCAGTATTTT
CASSLSPPGTASSTDTQYF
>TRBJ2-7|many|TRBV13|TRBD1
TGTGCCAGCAGCTCGGGGACAGGGCCGACCTACGAGCAGTACTTC
CASSSGTGPTYEQYF
>TRBJ2-1|few|TRBV28|-
TGTGCCAGCAGTTTACCGGGGGTCTATGAGCAGTTCTTC
CASSLPGVYEQFF
>TRBJ2-5|-|TRBV11-2|TRBD1
TGTGCCAGCAGCAAAGACAGGGCAGAGACCCAGTACTTC
CASSKDRAETQYF
>TRBJ1-6|many|TRBV12-3/TRBV12-4|-
TGTGCCAGCAGTTTACGGGCGAAGCCAGTCCACTTT
CASSLRAKPVHF
>TRBJ1-2|many|TRBV12-5|-
TGTGCTAGTGGTATACCGGGACTTCTAAACTATGGCTACACCTTC
CASGIPGLLNYGYTF
>TRBJ2-1|few|TRBV5-1|-
TGCGCCAGCAGCTTGGCTACTTGGGAGCAGTTCTTC
CASSLATWEQFF
>TRBJ2-1|many|TRBV11-2|TRBD2
TGTGCCAGCAGCGCCGGCATCAGACTAGCCCTGCCCTCCTACAATGAGCAGTTCTTC
CASSAGIRLALPSYNEQFF
>TRBJ2-2|many|TRBV10-2|TRBD2
TGCGCCAGCAGACCGACGGCTAGCGGGTTTACCGGGGAGCTGTTTTTT
CASRPTASGFTGELFF
>TRBJ2-7|many|TRBV18|TRBD2
TGTGCCAGCGCCCGGGACTATGACGAGCAGTACTTC
CASARDYDEQYF
>TRBJ1-1|many|TRBV12-3/TRBV12-4|-
TGTGCCAGCGGGGGCGTCCTATCAGTTAACACTGAAGCTTTCTTT
CASGGVLSVNTEAFF
>TRBJ2-5|few|TRBV20-1|-
TGCAGTGCTGGGGGGAGCGGGCGGGAGACCCAGTACTTC
CSAGGSGRETQYF
>TRBJ2-7|many|TRBV12-3/TRBV12-4|TRBD2
TGTGCCAGCAGTTTTATAGGACTAGCGGGAGGCTCCTCCTACGAGCAGTACTTC
CASSFIGLAGGSSYEQYF
>TRBJ1-5|few|TRBV2|-
TGTGCCAGCAGTGATCCTATCCAGCCCCAGCATTTT
CASSDPIQPQHF
>TRBJ1-5|-|TRBV9|-
TGTGCCAGCAGCGTAGCACCCAATCAGCCCCAGCATTTT
CASSVAPNQPQHF
>TRBJ2-1|many|TRBV7-3|TRBD2
TGTGCCAGCAGCTCCCTCGGGACTAGCGCACCCTACAATGAGCAGTTCTTC
CASSSLGTSAPYNEQFF
>TRBJ1-6|few|TRBV6-5|-
TGTGCCAGCAGTGAGAGCGTAGCCAAGACTACTCGGGCCCTCCACTTT
CASSESVAKTTRALHF
>TRBJ2-7|few|TRBV6-1|TRBD2
TGTGCCAGCAGTGAAGGCGGACTAGCGGGATTTCGCCTCTTCTCCTACGAGCAGTACTTC
CASSEGGLAGFRLFSYEQYF
>TRBJ2-1|many|TRBV2|TRBD2
TGTGCCAGCAGATACCAGAGGACTAGCGGGAGGGCCGACTGGAATGAGCAGTTCTTC
CASRYQRTSGRADWNEQFF
>TRBJ2-3|many|TRBV20-1|-
TGCAGTGCTAGACGCGGCGGGAGCACAGATACGCAGTATTTT
CSARRGGSTDTQYF
>TRBJ1-6|few|TRBV5-4|-
TGTGCCAGCAGCTTGCCTCGATCACCCCTCCACTTT
CASSLPRSPLHF
>TRBJ1-1|many|TRBV20-1|-
TGCAGTGCCCGGACAGTTTTGAACACTGAAGCTTTCTTT
CSARTVLNTEAFF
>TRBJ2-2|few|TRBV7-3|TRBD2
TGTGCCAGCAGTTATAGGGGGACTAGTCACGTTAGATTAAACACCGGGGAGCTGTTTTTT
CASSYRGTSHVRLNTGELFF
>TRBJ2-7|few|TRBV28|TRBD2
TGTGCCAGCAGGTCCCCGGGACTAGCGGATCTTCGGGACTTC
CASRSPGLADLRDF
>TRBJ1-1|many|TRBV20-1|-
TGCAGTGCTAGATCCGGGAACACTGAAGCTTTCTTT
CSARSGNTEAFF
>TRBJ1-2|few|TRBV19|TRBD1
TGTGCCAGTAGTATCCGACAGGGGGGCTACACCTTC
CASSIRQGGYTF
>TRBJ1-2|few|TRBV12-3/TRBV12-4|TRBD1
TGTGCCAGCCACCGGGGGGGGACAGGGGTCTCAGGAGGCTACACCTTC
CASHRGGTGVSGGYTF
>TRBJ1-5|few|TRBV12-3/TRBV12-4|TRBD1
TGTGCCAGCAGTCGCCGGACAGGGGTCGATCAGCCCCAGCATTTT
CASSRRTGVDQPQHF
>TRBJ2-1|many|TRBV29-1|TRBD1
TGCAGCGTATCCCTGCCGGGACAGTGGTACAATGAGCAGTTCTTC
CSVSLPGQWYNEQFF
>TRBJ1-4|few|TRBV20-1|-
TGCAGTGCTAGAGATCGATCAGACAGCCCCAATGAAAAACTGTTTTTT
CSARDRSDSPNEKLFF
>TRBJ2-3|few|TRBV5-1|-
TGCGCCAGCAGCTTGGAATTCGATACGCAGTATTTT
CASSLEFDTQYF
>TRBJ1-5|many|TRBV2|TRBD1
TGTGCCAGCATGAAGGACAGGAATCAGCCCCAGCATTTT
CASMKDRNQPQHF
>TRBJ1-1|few|TRBV29-1|-
TGCAGCGTTACTGAGGCCGGGACTGAAGCTTTCTTT
CSVTEAGTEAFF
>TRBJ2-7|-|TRBV19|TRBD1
TGTGCCAGTAGCCAAGGGACAGAGTTCTACGAGCAGTACTTC
CASSQGTEFYEQYF
>TRBJ2-1|-|TRBV11-2|TRBD2
TGTGCCAGCAGCTTAGATGGGACTAGCGTCAATGAGCAGTTCTTC
CASSLDGTSVNEQFF
>TRBJ2-3|many|TRBV20-1|-
TGCAGTGCTAACGTACCGGGGGTTGACACAGATACGCAGTATTTT
CSANVPGVDTDTQYF
>TRBJ1-1|many|TRBV2|-
TGTGCCGCCCGGGCAGGGGAAATGAACACTGAAGCTTTCTTT
CAARAGEMNTEAFF
>TRBJ2-5|few|TRBV4-1|TRBD1
TGCGCCAGCAGCCCCGACAGGGGATCGTGGGAGACCCAGTACTTC
CASSPDRGSWETQYF
>TRBJ1-1|few|TRBV2|-
TGTGCCAGCAGTGAATTGGCAGGCCACACTGAAGCTTTCTTT
CASSELAGHTEAFF
>TRBJ2-3|many|TRBV9|-
TGTGCCAGCAGCGTAGGGGCTAGCGCCACAGATACGCAGTATTTT
CASSVGASATDTQYF
>TRBJ1-1|many|TRBV4-1|TRBD1
TGCGCCAGCAGCCAAGATCGGTGGCAGGGGGTCCGTGAAGCTTTCTTT
CASSQDRWQGVREAFF
>TRBJ2-2|few|TRBV12-3/TRBV12-4|-
TGTGCCAGCAGTTTGGTAGAAACCGGGGAGCTGTTTTTT
CASSLVETGELFF
>TRBJ2-7|-|TRBV6-6|TRBD1
TGTGCCAGCAATGGACAGGGATCATCCTACGAGCAGTACTTC
CASNGQGSSYEQYF
>TRBJ2-6|-|TRBV11-2|-
TGTGCCAGCAGCGTTAGACAGGTTCGTCGCTCTGGGGCCAACGTCCTGACTTTC
CASSVRQVRRSGANVLTF
>TRBJ1-1|few|TRBV20-1|-
TGCAGTGCTAGGTACCGGGGGAACACTGAAGCTTTCTTT
CSARYRGNTEAFF
>TRBJ1-5|-|TRBV2|-
TGTGCCAGCAGTCAACAGAACAATCAGCCCCAGCATTTT
CASSQQNNQPQHF
>TRBJ2-7|many|TRBV29-1|TRBD2
TGCAGCGCATTGAGGCTCACGACTAGCGGGAGGTACGAGCAGTACTTC
CSALRLTTSGRYEQYF
>TRBJ1-5|-|TRBV2|-
TGTGCCAGCAGTGAAGATAGACAGCGAGATAATAGCAATCAGCCCCAGCATTTT
CASSEDRQRDNSNQPQHF
>TRBJ1-3|many|TRBV7-9|-
TGTGCCAGCAGCTTGTACGACTCTGGAAACACCATATATTTT
CASSLYDSGNTIYF
>TRBJ1-3|many|TRBV5-1|-
TGCGCCAGCAGCTTGGACGGAGGGTCGGCTGGAAACACCATATATTTT
CASSLDGGSAGNTIYF
>TRBJ2-7|few|TRBV2|-
TGTGCCAGCATCAAACAGGTACTCTACGAGCAGTACTTC
CASIKQVLYEQYF
>TRBJ2-7|many|TRBV4-1|TRBD1
TGCGCCAGCAGCCTTTCGACAGGGCCCCCCTACGAGCAGTACTTC
CASSLSTGPPYEQYF
>TRBJ2-5|many|TRBV6-5|-
TGTGCCAGCAGTTACTATGGGATAACCCAAGAGACCCAGTACTTC
CASSYYGITQETQYF
>TRBJ2-3|-|TRBV7-3|TRBD2
TGTGCCAGCAGCTTAAGGGCGGGAGCGCTGATTGCGCAGTATTTT
CASSLRAGALIAQYF
>TRBJ2-5|few|TRBV3-1|TRBD2
TGTGCCAGCAGCCCGGGACTAGCGGGGCCCCAAGAGACCCAGTACTTC
CASSPGLAGPQETQYF